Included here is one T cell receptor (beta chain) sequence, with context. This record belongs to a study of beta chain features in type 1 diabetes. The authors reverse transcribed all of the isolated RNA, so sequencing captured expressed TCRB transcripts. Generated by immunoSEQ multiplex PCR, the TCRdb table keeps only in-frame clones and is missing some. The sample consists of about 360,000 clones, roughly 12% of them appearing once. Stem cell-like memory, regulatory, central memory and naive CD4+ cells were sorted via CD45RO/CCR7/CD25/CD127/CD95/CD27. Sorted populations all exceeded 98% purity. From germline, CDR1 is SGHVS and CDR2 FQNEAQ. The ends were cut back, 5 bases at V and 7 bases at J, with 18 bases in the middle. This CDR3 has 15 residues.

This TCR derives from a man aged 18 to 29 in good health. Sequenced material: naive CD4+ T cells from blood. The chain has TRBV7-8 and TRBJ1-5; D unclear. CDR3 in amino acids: CASSHRSGSGQPQHF. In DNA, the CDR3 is TGTGCCAGCAGCCACCGATCCGGGAGCGGGCAGCCCCAGCATTTT.